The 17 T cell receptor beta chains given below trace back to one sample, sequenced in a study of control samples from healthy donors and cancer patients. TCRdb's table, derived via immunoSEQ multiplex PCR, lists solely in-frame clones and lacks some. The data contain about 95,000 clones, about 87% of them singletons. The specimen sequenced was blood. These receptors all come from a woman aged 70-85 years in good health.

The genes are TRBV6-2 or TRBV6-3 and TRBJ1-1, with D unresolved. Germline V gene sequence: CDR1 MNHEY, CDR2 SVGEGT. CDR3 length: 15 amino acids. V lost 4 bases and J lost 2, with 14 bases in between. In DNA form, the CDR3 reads TGTGCCAGCAGTTCCCCCGGGGAGCTCAACACTGAAGCTTTCTTT. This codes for CASSSPGELNTEAFF.

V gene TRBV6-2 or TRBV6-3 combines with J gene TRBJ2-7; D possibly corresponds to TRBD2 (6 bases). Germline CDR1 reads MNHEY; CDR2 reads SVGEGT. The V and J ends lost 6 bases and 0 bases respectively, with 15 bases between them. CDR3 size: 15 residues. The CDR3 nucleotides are TGTGCCAGCAGCGCTCCGGGGGTGCTCTCCTACGAGCAGTACTTC. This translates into CASSAPGVLSYEQYF.

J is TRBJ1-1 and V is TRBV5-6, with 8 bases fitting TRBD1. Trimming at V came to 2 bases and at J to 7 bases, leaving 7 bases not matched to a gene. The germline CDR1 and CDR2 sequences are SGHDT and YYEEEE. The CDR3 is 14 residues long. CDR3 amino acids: CASSLQGDKDEAFF. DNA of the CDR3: TGTGCCAGCAGCTTACAGGGGGATAAGGATGAAGCTTTCTTT.

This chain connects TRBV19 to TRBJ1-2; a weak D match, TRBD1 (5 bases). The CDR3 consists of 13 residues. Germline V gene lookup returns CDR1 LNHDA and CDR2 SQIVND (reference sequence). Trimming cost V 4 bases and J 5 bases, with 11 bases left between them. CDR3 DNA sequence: TGTGCCAGTAGTACCCAGGGTCGGTATGGCTACACCTTC. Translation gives CASSTQGRYGYTF.

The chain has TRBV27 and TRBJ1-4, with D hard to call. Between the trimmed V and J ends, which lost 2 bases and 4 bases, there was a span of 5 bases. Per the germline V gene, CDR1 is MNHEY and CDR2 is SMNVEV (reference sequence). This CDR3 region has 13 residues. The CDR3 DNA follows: TGTGCCAGCAGTTTAGAGGTTAATGAAAAACTGTTTTTT. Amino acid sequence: CASSLEVNEKLFF.

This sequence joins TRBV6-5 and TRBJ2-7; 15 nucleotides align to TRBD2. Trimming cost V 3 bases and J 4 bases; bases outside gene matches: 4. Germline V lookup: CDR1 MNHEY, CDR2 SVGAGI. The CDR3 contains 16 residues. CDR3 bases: TGTGCCAGCAGTTATAATGGACTAGCGGGAGGGTACGAGCAGTACTTC. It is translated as CASSYNGLAGGYEQYF.

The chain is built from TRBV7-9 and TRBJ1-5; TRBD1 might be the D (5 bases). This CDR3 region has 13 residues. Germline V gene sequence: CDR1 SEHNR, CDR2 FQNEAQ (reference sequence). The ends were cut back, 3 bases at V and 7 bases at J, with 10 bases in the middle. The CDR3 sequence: CASSLGVEQPQHF. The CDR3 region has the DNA TGTGCCAGCAGCTTGGGGGTTGAGCAGCCCCAGCATTTT.

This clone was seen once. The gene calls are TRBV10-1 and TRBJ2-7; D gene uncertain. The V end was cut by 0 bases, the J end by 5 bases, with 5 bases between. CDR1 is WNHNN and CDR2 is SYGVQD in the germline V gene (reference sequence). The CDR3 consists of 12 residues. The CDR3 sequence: CASSESIHEQYF. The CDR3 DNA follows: TGCGCCAGCAGTGAGTCGATCCACGAGCAGTACTTC.

CDR3: CASSSAGTPTDTQYF. The CDR3 DNA reads as TGCGCCAGCAGCTCGGCCGGGACTCCGACAGATACGCAGTATTTT. The chain joins TRBV5-1 to TRBJ2-3; possible D gene TRBD2, 6 bases. This CDR3 contains 15 residues. CDR1 and CDR2 (germline): SGHRS, YFSETQ. Trimming left V 3 bases short and J 3 bases short, with 14 bases between.

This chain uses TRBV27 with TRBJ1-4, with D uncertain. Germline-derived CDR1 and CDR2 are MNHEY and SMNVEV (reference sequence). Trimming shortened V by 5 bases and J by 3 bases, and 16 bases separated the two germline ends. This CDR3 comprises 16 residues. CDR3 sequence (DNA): TGTGCCAGCAGTACCTCTGGAGGGTTGGCTAATGAAAAACTGTTTTTT. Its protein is CASSTSGGLANEKLFF. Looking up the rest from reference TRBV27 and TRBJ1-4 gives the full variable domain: EAQVTQNPRYLITVTGKKLTVTCSQNMNHEYMSWYRQDPGLGLRQIYYSMNVEVTDKGDVPEGYKVSRKEKRNFPLILESPSPNQTSLYFCASSTSGGLANEKLFFGSGTQLSVL.

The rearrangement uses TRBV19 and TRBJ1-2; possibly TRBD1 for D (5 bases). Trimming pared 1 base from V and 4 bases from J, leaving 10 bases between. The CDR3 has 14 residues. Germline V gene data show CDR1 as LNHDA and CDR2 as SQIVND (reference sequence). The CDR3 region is CASSIGSGTYGYTF. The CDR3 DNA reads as TGTGCCAGTAGTATAGGATCGGGGACCTATGGCTACACCTTC.

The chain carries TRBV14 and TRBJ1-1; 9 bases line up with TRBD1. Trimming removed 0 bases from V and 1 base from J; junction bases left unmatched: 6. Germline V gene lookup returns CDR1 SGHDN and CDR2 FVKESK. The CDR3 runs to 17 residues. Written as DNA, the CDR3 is TGTGCCAGCAGCCAAGAGGGACAGGGCGAGCCGAACACTGAAGCTTTCTTT. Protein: CASSQEGQGEPNTEAFF. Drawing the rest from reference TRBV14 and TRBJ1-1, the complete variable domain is EAGVTQFPSHSVIEKGQTVTLRCDPISGHDNLYWYRRVMGKEIKFLLHFVKESKQDESGMPNNRFLAERTGGTYSTLKVQPAELEDSGVYFCASSQEGQGEPNTEAFFGQGTRLTVV.

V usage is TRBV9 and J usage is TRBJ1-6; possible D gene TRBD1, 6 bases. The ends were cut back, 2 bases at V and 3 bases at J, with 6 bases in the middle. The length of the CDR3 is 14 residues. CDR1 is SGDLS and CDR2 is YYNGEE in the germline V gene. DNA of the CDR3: TGTGCCAGCAGCGTGGACAGCTATAATTCACCCCTCCACTTT. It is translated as CASSVDSYNSPLHF. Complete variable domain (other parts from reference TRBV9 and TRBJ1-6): DSGVTQTPKHLITATGQRVTLRCSPRSGDLSVYWYQQSLDQGLQFLIQYYNGEERAKGNILERFSAQQFPDLHSELNLSSLELGDSALYFCASSVDSYNSPLHFGNGTRLTVT.

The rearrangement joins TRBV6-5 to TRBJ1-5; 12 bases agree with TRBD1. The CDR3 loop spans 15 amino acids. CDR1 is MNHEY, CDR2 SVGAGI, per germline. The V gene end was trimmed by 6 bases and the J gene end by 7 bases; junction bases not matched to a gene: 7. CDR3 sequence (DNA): TGTGCCAGCAGAATTGGGACAGGGGGCGGCCAGCCCCAGCATTTT. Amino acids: CASRIGTGGGQPQHF.

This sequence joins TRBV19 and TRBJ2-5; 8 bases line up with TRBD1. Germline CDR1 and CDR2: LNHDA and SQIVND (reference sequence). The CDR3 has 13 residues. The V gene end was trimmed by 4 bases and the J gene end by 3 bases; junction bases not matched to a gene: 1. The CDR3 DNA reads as TGTGCCAGTAGTAAGGACAGGGAAGAGACCCAGTACTTC. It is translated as CASSKDREETQYF.

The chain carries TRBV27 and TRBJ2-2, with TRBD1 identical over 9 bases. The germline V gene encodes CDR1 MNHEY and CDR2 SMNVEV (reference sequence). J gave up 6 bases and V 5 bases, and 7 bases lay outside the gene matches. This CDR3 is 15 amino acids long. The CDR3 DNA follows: TGTGCCAGCAGTGACCAACAGGGGGCGGCCGGGGAGCTGTTTTTT. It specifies CASSDQQGAAGELFF.

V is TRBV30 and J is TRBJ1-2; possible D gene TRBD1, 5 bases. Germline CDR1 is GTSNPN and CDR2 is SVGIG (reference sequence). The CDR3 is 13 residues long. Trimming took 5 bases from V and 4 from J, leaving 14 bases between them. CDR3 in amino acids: CAWSSGNPYGYTF. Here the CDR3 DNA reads TGTGCCTGGTCATCAGGGAACCCCTATGGCTACACCTTC. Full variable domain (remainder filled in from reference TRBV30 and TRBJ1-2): SQTIHQWPATLVQPVGSPLSLECTVEGTSNPNLYWYRQAAGRGLQLLFYSVGIGQISSEVPQNLSASRPQDRQFILSSKKLLLSDSGFYLCAWSSGNPYGYTFGSGTRLTVV.